Here is one T cell receptor beta chain with its context. What it binds is unknown. One junction end does not reproduce the germline sequence, and a read error may be involved. This entry belongs to a study of response to subunit inactivated influenza vaccine. Notes on the study in general: After each seasonal influenza vaccination, few new T cells are recruited, the authors suggested.

From the RT-PCR reads, TCRdb called clonotypes with MiXCR, one entry per CDR3 protein. Here the sample spans a few hundred thousand distinct CDR3 sequences, around 9.9% being singletons. The CDR3 extends over 15 amino acids. Germline CDR1 SGHRS, CDR2 YFSETQ. Sequenced material: PBMCs from blood, taken 40 to 50 days after vaccination. The chain couples TRBV5-1 to TRBJ2-1; 8 positions agree with TRBD2. This TCR came from a man aged 45-65 years who received an inactivated influenza vaccine. The chain's CDR3 is CASSLRGGLSNELFF. The CDR3 nucleotides read TGCGCCAGCAGCTTGCGGGGGGGCCTGAGCAATGAGCTGTTCTTC.